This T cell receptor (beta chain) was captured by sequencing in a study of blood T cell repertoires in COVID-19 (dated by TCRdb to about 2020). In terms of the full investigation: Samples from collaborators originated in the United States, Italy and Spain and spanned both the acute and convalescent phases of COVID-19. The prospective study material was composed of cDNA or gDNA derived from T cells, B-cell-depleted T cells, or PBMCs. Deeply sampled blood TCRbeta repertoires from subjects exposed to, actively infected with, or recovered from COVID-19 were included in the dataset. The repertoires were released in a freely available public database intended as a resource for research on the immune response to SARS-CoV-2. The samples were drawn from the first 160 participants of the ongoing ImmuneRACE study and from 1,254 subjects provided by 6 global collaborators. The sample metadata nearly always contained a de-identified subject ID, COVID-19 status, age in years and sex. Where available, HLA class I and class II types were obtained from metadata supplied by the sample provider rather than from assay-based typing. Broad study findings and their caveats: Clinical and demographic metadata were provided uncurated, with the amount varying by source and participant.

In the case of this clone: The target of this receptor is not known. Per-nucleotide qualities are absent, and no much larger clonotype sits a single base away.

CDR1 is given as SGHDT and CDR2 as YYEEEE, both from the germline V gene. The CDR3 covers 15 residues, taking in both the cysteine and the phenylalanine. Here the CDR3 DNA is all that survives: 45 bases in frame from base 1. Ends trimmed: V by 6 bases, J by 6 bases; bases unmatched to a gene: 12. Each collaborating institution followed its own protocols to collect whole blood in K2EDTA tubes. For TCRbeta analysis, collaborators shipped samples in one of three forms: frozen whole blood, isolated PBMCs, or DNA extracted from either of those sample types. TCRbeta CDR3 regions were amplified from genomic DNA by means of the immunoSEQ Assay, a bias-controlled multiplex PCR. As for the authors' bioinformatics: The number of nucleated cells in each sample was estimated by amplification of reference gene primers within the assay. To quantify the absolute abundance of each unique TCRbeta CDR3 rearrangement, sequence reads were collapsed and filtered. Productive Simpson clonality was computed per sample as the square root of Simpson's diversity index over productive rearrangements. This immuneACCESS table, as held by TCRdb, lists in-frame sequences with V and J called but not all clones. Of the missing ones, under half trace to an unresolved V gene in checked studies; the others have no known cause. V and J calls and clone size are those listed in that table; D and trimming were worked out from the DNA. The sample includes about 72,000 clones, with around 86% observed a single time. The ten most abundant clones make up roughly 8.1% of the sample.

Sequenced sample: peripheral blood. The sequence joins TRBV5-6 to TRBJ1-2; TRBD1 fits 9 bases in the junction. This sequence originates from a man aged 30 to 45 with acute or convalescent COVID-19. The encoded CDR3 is CASIPSNRGRHGYTF. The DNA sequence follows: TGTGCCAGCATCCCCTCAAACAGGGGGCGCCATGGCTACACCTTC.